This passage covers 3 T cell receptor beta chains from one sample sequenced in a study of T cells in Graves' hyperthyroidism and ophthalmopathy. From RNA transcripts, TCR beta CDR3 regions were amplified. TCR CDR3 regions were first amplified by RT-PCR with HTBI primers. TCRdb re-derived calls from the multiplex PCR reads in MiXCR, one entry per CDR3 protein. This table holds some 800,000 distinct CDR3 sequences, around 38% found once. The source material was blood. The receptor source for this set is a man aged 18 to 35 with Graves' hyperthyroidism.

The chain recombines TRBV29-1 with TRBJ2-5, with TRBD2 matching 9 bases. CDR1 and CDR2 from the germline V gene are SQVTM and ANQGSEA. The CDR3 is 15 residues long. The trim removed 7 bases at V and 2 bases at J, leaving 11 bases unmatched. This CDR3 reads CSAGEIAGAQETQYF. CDR3 bases: TGCAGCGCCGGAGAGATAGCGGGAGCTCAAGAGACCCAGTACTTC.

This clonotype was seen ten or more times. V gene TRBV19 combines with J gene TRBJ1-2; D remains ambiguous. The V end was cut by 3 bases, the J end by 4 bases, with 15 bases between. CDR1 and CDR2 (germline): LNHDA, SQIVND (reference sequence). The CDR3 consists of 15 residues. The CDR3: CASSMEISNTYGYTF. The CDR3 bases are TGTGCCAGTAGTATGGAGATATCGAACACCTATGGCTACACCTTC.

In its sample, this clonotype was seen once. This may arise from a read error, as a much more abundant clone is one base away. This chain uses TRBV7-2 with TRBJ1-1; D remains unclear. Germline V gene lookup returns CDR1 SGHTA and CDR2 FQGNSA. Trimming took 1 base from V and 4 from J, leaving 7 bases between them. This CDR3 comprises 13 residues. The CDR3: CASSLGPCTEAFF. The DNA of the CDR3 is TGTGCCAGCAGCTTAGGTCCGTGCACTGAAGCTTTCTTT.